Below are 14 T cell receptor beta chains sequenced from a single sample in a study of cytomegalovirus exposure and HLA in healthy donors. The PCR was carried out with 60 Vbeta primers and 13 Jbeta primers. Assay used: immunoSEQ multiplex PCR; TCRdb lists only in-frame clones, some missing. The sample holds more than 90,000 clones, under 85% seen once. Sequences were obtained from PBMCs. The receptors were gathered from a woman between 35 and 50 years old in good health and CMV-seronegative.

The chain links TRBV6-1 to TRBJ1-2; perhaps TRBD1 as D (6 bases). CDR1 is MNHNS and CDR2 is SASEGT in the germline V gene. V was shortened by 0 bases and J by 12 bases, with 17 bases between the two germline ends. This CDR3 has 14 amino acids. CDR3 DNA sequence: TGTGCCAGCAGTGAAGCTTGGGGGCGAGGCGGCCACACCTTC. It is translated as CASSEAWGRGGHTF.

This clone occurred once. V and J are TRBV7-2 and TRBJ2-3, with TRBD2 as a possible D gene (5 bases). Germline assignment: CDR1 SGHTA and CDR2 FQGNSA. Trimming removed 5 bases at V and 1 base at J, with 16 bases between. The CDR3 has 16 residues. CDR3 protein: CASSQTRFSGTDTQYF. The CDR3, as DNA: TGTGCCAGCAGCCAAACTAGGTTCTCTGGCACAGATACGCAGTATTTT.

CDR3 bases: TGTGCCTGGGGAGATGGAGGCTACACCTTC. Its protein is CAWGDGGYTF. The V gene is TRBV30, the J gene TRBJ1-2; D gene unclear. Trimming cost V 5 bases and J 8 bases, with 9 bases left between them. The CDR3 has 10 amino acids. Germline assignment: CDR1 GTSNPN and CDR2 SVGIG (reference sequence).

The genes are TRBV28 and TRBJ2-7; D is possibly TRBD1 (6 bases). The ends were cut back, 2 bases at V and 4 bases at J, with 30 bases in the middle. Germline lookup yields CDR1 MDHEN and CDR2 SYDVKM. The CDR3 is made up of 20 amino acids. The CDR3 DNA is TGTGCCAGCAGTTTACTTCTCCCCTCACTCGACAGGATCTCTCAATACGAGCAGTACTTC. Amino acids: CASSLLLPSLDRISQYEQYF.

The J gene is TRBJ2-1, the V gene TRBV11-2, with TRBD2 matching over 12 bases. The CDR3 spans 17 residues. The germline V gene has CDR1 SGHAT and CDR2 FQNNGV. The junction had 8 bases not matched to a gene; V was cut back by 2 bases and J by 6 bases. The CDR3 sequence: CASSLKELAGGVNEQFF. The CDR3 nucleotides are TGTGCCAGCAGCTTAAAGGAGCTAGCGGGAGGGGTCAATGAGCAGTTCTTC.

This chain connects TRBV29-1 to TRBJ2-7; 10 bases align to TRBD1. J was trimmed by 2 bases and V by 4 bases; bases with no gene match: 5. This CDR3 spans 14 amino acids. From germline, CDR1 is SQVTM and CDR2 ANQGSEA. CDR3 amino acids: CSVVLDRGPYEQYF. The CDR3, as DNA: TGCAGCGTTGTACTCGACAGGGGGCCCTACGAGCAGTACTTC.

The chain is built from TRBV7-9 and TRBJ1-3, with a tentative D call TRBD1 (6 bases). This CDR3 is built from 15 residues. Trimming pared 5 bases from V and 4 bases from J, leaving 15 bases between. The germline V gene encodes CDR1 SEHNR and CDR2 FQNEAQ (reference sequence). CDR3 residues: CASSVNRASGNTIYF. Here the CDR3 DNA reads TGTGCCAGCAGCGTAAACAGGGCAAGCGGAAACACCATATATTTT.

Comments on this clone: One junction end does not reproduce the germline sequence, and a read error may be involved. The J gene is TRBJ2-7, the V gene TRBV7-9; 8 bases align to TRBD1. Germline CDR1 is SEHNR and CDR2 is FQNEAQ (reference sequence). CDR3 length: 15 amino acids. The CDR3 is CSSSNQGQGVHEQYF. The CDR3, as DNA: TGTTCCAGCAGCAATCAAGGACAGGGAGTCCACGAGCAGTACTTC. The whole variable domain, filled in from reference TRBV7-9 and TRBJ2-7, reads DTGVSQNPRHKITKRGQNVTFRCDPISEHNRLYWYRQTLGQGPEFLTYFQNEAQLEKSRLLSDRFSAERPKGSFSTLEIQRTEQGDSAMYLCSSSNQGQGVHEQYFGPGTRLTVT.

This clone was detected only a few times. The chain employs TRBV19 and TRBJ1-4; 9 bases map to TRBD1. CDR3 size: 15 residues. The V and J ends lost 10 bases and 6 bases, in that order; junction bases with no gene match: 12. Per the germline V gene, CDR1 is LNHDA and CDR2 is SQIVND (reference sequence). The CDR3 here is CATRSYRGLDEKLFF. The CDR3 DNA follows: TGTGCCACCCGTTCTTACAGGGGGCTAGATGAAAAACTGTTTTTT. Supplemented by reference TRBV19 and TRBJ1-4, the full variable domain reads DGGITQSPKYLFRKEGQNVTLSCEQNLNHDAMYWYRQDPGQGLRLIYYSQIVNDFQKGDIAEGYSVSREKKESFPLTVTSAQKNPTAFYLCATRSYRGLDEKLFFGSGTQLSVL.

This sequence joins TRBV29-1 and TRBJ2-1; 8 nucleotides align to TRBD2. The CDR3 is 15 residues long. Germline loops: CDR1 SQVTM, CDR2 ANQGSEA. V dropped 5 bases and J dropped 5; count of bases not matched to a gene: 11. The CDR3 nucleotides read TGCAGCGTTCGGGTGGGAGGTAGCGGGAACAATGAGCAGTTCTTC. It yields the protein CSVRVGGSGNNEQFF.

CDR3 DNA sequence: TGCAGCGGAGCGGGGGGGCCAGGGGAGACCCAGTACTTC. Translating gives CSGAGGPGETQYF. This chain connects TRBV29-1 to TRBJ2-5, with 10 bases matching TRBD2. The V and J ends lost 7 bases and 5 bases, in that order; junction bases with no gene match: 7. The CDR3 extends over 13 amino acids. Germline V lookup: CDR1 SQVTM, CDR2 ANQGSEA. The variable domain in full, completed from reference TRBV29-1 and TRBJ2-5, reads SAVISQKPSRDICQRGTSLTIQCQVDSQVTMMFWYRQQPGQSLTLIATANQGSEATYESGFVIDKFPISRPNLTFSTLTVSNMSPEDSSIYLCSGAGGPGETQYFGPGTRLLVL.

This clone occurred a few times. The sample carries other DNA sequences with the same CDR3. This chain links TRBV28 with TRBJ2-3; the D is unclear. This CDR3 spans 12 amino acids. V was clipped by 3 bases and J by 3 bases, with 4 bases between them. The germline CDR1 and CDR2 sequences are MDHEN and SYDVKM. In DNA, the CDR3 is TGTGCCAGCAGTTTTCGGACAGATACGCAGTATTTT. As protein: CASSFRTDTQYF.

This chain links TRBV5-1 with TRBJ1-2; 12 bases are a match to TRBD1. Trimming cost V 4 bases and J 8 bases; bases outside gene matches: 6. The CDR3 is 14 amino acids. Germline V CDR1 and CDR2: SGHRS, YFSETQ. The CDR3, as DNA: TGCGCCAGCAGCCAGGGACAGGGGGCTCACGGCTACACCTTC. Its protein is CASSQGQGAHGYTF.

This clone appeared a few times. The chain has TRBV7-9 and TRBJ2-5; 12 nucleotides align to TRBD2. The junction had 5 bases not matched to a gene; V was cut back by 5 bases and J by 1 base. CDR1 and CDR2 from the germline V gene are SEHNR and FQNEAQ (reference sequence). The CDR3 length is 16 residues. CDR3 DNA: TGTGCCAGCAGCCCACCGGGACTAGCGGGCCAAGAGACCCAGTACTTC. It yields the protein CASSPPGLAGQETQYF.